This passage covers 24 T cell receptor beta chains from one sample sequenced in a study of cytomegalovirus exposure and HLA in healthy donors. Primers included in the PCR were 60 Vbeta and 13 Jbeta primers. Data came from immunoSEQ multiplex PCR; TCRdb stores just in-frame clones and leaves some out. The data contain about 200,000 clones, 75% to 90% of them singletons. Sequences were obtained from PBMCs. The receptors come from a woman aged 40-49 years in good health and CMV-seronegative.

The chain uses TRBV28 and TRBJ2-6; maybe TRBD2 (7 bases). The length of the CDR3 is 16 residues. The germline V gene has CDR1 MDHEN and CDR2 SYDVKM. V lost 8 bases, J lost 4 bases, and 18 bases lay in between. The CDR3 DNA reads TGTGCCAGCTTCGAGAGGGGGGGGAGGGGGGCCAACGTCCTGACTTTC. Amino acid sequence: CASFERGGRGANVLTF.

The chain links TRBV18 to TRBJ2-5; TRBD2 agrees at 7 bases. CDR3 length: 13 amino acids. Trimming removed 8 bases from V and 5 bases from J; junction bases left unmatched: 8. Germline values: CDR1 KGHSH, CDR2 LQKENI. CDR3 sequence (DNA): TGTGCCAGCACCTCTAGCGGAGGGGAGACCCAGTACTTC. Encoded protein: CASTSSGGETQYF.

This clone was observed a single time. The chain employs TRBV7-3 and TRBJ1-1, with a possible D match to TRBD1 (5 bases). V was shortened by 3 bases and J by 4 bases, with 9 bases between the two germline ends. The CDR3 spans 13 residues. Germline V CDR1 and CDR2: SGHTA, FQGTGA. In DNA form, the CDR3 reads TGTGCCAGCAGCTTCACGGGGGGCACTGAAGCTTTCTTT. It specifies CASSFTGGTEAFF.

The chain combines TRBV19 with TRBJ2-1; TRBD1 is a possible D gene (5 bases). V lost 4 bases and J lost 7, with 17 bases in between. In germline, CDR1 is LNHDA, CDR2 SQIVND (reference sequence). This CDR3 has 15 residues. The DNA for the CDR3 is TGTGCCAGTAGTAAGACAGCCTCCCCCGGGAATGAGCAGTTCTTC. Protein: CASSKTASPGNEQFF.

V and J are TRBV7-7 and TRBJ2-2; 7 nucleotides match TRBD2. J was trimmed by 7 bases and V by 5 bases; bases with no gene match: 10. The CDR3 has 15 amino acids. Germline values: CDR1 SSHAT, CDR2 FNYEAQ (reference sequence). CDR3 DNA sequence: TGTGCCAGCAGCGCTGGACTAGAAGTTCACGGGGAGCTGTTTTTT. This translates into CASSAGLEVHGELFF.

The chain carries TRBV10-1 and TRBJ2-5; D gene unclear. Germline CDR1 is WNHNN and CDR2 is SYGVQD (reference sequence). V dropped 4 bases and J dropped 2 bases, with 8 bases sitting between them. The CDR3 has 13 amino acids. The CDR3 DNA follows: TGCGCCAGCAGTGCACAGTGGCAAGAGACCCAGTACTTC. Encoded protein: CASSAQWQETQYF.

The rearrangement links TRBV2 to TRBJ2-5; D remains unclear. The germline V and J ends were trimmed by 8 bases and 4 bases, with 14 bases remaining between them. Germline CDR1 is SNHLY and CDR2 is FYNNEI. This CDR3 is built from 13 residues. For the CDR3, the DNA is TGTGCCAGCCTTAATTGGGCGCGAGAGACCCAGTACTTC. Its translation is CASLNWARETQYF.

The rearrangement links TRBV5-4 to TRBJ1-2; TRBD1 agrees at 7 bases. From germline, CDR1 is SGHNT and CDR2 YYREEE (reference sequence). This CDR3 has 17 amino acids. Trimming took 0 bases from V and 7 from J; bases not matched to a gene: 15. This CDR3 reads CASSLAPTGNEGGGYTF. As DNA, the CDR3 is TGTGCCAGCAGCTTGGCCCCGACAGGGAATGAGGGTGGTGGCTACACCTTC.

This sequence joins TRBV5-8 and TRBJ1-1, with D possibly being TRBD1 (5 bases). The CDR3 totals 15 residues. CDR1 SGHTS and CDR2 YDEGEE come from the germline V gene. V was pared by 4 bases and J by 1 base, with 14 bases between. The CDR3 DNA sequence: TGTGCCAGCAGCCCGGCCGGGGGGGAGAACACTGAAGCTTTCTTT. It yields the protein CASSPAGGENTEAFF. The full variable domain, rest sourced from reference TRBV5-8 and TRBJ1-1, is EAGVTQSPTHLIKTRGQQATLRCSPISGHTSVYWYQQALGLGLQFLLWYDEGEERNRGNFPPRFSGRQFPNYSSELNVNALELEDSALYLCASSPAGGENTEAFFGQGTRLTVV.

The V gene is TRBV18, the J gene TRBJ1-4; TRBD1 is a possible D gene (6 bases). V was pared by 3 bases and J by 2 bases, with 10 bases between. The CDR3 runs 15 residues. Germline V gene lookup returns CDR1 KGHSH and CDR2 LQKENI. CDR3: CASSPNRATNEKLFF. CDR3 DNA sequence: TGTGCCAGCTCACCGAACAGGGCGACTAATGAAAAACTGTTTTTT. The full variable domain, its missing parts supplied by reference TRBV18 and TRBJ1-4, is NAGVMQNPRHLVRRRGQEARLRCSPMKGHSHVYWYRQLPEEGLKFMVYLQKENIIDESGMPKERFSAEFPKEGPSILRIQQVVRGDSAAYFCASSPNRATNEKLFFGSGTQLSVL.

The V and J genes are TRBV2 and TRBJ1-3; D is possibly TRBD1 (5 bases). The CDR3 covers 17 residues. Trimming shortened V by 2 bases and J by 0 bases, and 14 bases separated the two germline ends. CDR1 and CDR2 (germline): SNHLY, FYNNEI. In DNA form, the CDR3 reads TGTGCCAGCAGTGAATATGGGGCCGGGTCCTCTGGAAACACCATATATTTT. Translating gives CASSEYGAGSSGNTIYF.

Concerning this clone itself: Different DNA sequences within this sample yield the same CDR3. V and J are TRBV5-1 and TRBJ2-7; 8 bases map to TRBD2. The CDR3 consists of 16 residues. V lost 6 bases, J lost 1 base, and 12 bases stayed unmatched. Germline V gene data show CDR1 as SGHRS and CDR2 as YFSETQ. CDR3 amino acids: CASNDILAEGSYEQYF. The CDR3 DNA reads TGCGCCAGCAACGACATACTAGCGGAGGGATCCTACGAGCAGTACTTC.

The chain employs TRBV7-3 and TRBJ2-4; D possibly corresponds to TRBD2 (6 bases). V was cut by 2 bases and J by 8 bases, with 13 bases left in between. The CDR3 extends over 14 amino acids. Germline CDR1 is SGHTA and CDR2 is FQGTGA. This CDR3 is CASSLSGPGDIQYF. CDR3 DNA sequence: TGTGCCAGCAGCTTATCGGGCCCGGGAGACATTCAGTACTTC.

CDR3 coding DNA: TGTGCCATCAGCGCTAGCGGGAGGTCAGGTGAGCAGTTCTTC. This translates into CAISASGRSGEQFF. The chain joins TRBV19 to TRBJ2-1; 11 bases line up with TRBD2. The CDR3 extends over 14 amino acids. After removal of 10 bases from V and 9 bases from J, the junction contained 11 bases not matched to a gene. Looked up from germline, CDR1 is LNHDA and CDR2 is SQIVND (reference sequence).

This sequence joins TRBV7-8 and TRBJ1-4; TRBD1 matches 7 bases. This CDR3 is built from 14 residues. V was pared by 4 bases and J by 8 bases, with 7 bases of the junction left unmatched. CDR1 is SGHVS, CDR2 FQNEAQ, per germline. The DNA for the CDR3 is TGTGCCAGCAGCTCACAGCCAGGGGGGGAAAAACTGTTTTTT. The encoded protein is CASSSQPGGEKLFF.

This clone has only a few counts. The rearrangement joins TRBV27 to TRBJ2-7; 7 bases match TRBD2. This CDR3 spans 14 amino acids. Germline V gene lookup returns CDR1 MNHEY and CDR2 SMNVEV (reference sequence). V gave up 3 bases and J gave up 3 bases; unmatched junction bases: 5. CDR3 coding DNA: TGTGCCAGCAGTTTTGTCCCTAGCGGCTACGAGCAGTACTTC. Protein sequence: CASSFVPSGYEQYF.

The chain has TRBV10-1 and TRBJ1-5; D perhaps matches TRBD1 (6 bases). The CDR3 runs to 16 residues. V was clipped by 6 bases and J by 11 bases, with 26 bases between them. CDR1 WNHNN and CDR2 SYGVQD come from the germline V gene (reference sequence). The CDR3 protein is CASRHKTGKGLHAQHF. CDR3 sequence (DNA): TGCGCCAGCAGACACAAAACAGGGAAGGGGTTACATGCCCAGCATTTT.

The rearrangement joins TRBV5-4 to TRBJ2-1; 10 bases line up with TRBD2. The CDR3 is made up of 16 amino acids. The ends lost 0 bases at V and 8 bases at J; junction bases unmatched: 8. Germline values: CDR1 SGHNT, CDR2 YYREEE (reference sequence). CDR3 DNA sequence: TGTGCCAGCAGCTTGGTTCTAGCGGGAGAAGAAGATGAGCAGTTCTTC. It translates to CASSLVLAGEEDEQFF. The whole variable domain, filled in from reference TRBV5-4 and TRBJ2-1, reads ETGVTQSPTHLIKTRGQQVTLRCSSQSGHNTVSWYQQALGQGPQFIFQYYREEENGRGNFPPRFSGLQFPNYSSELNVNALELDDSALYLCASSLVLAGEEDEQFFGPGTRLTVL.

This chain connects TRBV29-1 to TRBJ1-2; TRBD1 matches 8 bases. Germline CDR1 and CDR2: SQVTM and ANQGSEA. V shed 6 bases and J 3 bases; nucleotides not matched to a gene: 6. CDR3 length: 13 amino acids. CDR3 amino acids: CSVWTGIYYGYTF. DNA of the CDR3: TGCAGCGTATGGACAGGGATATACTATGGCTACACCTTC. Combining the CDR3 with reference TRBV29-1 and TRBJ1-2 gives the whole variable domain SAVISQKPSRDICQRGTSLTIQCQVDSQVTMMFWYRQQPGQSLTLIATANQGSEATYESGFVIDKFPISRPNLTFSTLTVSNMSPEDSSIYLCSVWTGIYYGYTFGSGTRLTVV.

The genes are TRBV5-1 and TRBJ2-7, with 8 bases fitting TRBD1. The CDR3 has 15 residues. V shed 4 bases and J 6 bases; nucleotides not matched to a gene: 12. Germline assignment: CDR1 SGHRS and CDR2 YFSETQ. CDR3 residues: CASSPSTGAGREQYF. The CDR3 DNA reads TGCGCCAGCAGCCCTTCGACAGGGGCAGGGCGCGAGCAGTACTTC.

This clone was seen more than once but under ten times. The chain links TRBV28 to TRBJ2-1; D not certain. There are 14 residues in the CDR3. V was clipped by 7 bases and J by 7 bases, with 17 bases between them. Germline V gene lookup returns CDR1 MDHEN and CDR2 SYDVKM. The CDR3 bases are TGTGCCAGCATCCCCCAGGCCAGGCGAAATGAGCAGTTCTTC. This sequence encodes CASIPQARRNEQFF. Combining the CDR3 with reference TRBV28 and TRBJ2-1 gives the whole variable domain DVKVTQSSRYLVKRTGEKVFLECVQDMDHENMFWYRQDPGLGLRLIYFSYDVKMKEKGDIPEGYSVSREKKERFSLILESASTNQTSMYLCASIPQARRNEQFFGPGTRLTVL.

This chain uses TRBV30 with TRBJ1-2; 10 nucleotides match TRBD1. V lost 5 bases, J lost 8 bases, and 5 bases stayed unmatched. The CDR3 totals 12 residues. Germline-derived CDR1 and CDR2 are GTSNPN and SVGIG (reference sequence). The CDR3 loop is CAWVWDRGGYTF. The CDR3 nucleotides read TGTGCCTGGGTGTGGGACAGGGGAGGCTACACCTTC. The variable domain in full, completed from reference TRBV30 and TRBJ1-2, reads SQTIHQWPATLVQPVGSPLSLECTVEGTSNPNLYWYRQAAGRGLQLLFYSVGIGQISSEVPQNLSASRPQDRQFILSSKKLLLSDSGFYLCAWVWDRGGYTFGSGTRLTVV.

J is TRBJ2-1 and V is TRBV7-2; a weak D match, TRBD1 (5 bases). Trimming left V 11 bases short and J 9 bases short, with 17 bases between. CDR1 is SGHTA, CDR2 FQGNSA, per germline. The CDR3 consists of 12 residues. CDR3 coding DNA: TGTGCCGCCGGTCCCAGGGAAGGTGAGCAGTTCTTC. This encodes CAAGPREGEQFF.

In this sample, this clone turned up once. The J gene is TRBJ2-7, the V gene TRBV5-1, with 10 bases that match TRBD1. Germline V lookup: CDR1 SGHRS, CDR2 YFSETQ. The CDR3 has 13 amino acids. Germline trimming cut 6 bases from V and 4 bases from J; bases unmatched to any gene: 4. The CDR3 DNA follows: TGCGCCAGCAAGGGGGACAGGGGTTACGAGCAGTACTTC. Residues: CASKGDRGYEQYF.